This T cell receptor beta chain was recovered during a study of blood T cell repertoires in COVID-19. Per germline, CDR1 WNHNN and CDR2 SYGVQD (reference sequence). The CDR3 contains 17 residues. The V gene end was trimmed by 4 bases and the J gene end by 3 bases; junction bases not matched to a gene: 7. The protocol was immunoSEQ multiplex PCR, while the TCRdb copy is restricted to in-frame clones and leaves out a portion. The sample yields roughly 250,000 clones, approximately 83% seen once. This TCR was sampled from a woman aged 45-59 years with acute or convalescent COVID-19. The sequencing input was peripheral blood. This chain uses TRBV10-1 with TRBJ2-2; 11 positions match TRBD2. The CDR3 spells CASSGPLAGGYTGELFF. CDR3 bases: TGCGCCAGCAGTGGGCCCCTAGCGGGAGGATACACCGGGGAGCTGTTTTTT.